The source of this TCR beta chain is a study of T cells in severe cutaneous drug reactions. In the study overall: Patients in acute or recovery stage gave blister fluids/cells and PBMC.

This clonotype is medium-sized by frequency. Bulk and single-cell libraries used iRepertoire multiplex PCR with TCR subtype-specific primers. Bulk TCR beta libraries came from multiplex PCR with V, D, J primers. Each sample contributed roughly 85-550 ng of RNA for bulk libraries. TCRdb reprocessed the multiplex PCR reads, with one entry per CDR3 protein and no DNA. The table for this sample gives 2,200 or so distinct CDR3 sequences. The patients sequenced had a carbamazepine-induced Stevens-Johnson syndrome or toxic epidermal necrolysis reaction. Five Han Chinese and about 6 European CBZ-SJS/TEN patients gave blood repertoires. The CDR3 has 14 amino acids. Germline V CDR1 and CDR2: SGHTA, FQGNSA.

The sequence derives from a human donor with Stevens-Johnson syndrome, a severe cutaneous drug reaction. The sample taken for sequencing was PBMCs. V and J are TRBV7-2 and TRBJ1-5; the D call of TRBD1 rests on TCRdb alone, since no DNA is present to check it. The CDR3 here is CASSMRQGNQPQHF.